These T cell receptor beta chains were read from a single sample in a study of T-cell reconstitution after alpha-beta-depleted transplantation in children. TCRdb called the PCR reads again in MiXCR, with one record for every CDR3 protein. Of about 250,000 distinct CDR3 sequences in the sample, about 24% were seen once. Sample: PBMCs, mostly from graft donor cells, taken 360 days after TCRalphabeta/CD19-depleted stem cell transplant. These receptors originate from a female patient younger than 10 who had a stem cell transplant for congenital amegakaryocytic thrombocytopenia, so the T cells may come from the graft donor. Both conserved end residues are trimmed from each CDR3. The D gene is left open where the match is weak. The listing skips clone size in some rows; elsewhere it reads once, few, many or a size class.

D | J | size | V | CDR3
NA | TRBJ2-7 | NA | TRBV6-6 | ANPTGTLY
TRBD2 | TRBJ2-1 | NA | TRBV27 | ASSLGSRTSGGALNEQF
NA | TRBJ1-1 | NA | TRBV13 | ASRFDFLNTEAF
NA | TRBJ2-5 | few | TRBV7-8 | ASSLLATYQETQY
NA | TRBJ1-3 | NA | TRBV5-1 | ASSFSTTTGNTIY
NA | TRBJ1-5 | few | TRBV6-2/TRBV6-3 | ASSYGGGLGNQPQH
NA | TRBJ2-7 | many | TRBV29-1 | SVARSFAYEQY
NA | TRBJ2-7 | many | TRBV5-1 | ASSLRTAYEQY
TRBD1 | TRBJ2-7 | few | TRBV4-2 | ASSQDGSGTGAYEQY
NA | TRBJ2-3 | NA | TRBV20-1 | SANAGSTDTQY
NA | TRBJ1-4 | NA | TRBV4-3 | ASSPGGLENEKLF
NA | TRBJ2-1 | NA | TRBV10-3 | AISESVYNEQF
TRBD1 | TRBJ2-7 | NA | TRBV24-1 | ATSDLTTTGEQY
NA | TRBJ2-5 | many | TRBV5-1 | ASSLVSGETQY
NA | TRBJ1-1 | few | TRBV5-1 | ASSERTALNTEAF
TRBD2 | TRBJ2-7 | NA | TRBV2 | ASRPPEAGDYEQY
NA | TRBJ2-2 | NA | TRBV20-1 | SAPGLRNTGELF
NA | TRBJ2-2 | many | TRBV4-1 | ASSQDQFWGLDTGELF
NA | TRBJ1-4 | NA | TRBV18 | ASSPSGRRNEKLF
TRBD2 | TRBJ2-7 | NA | TRBV10-3 | AISESGLAGDLEQY
TRBD2 | TRBJ2-5 | NA | TRBV7-2 | ASIMTSGQETQY
NA | TRBJ2-5 | NA | TRBV29-1 | SVDGLEETQY
NA | TRBJ1-5 | few | TRBV20-1 | SAGDLDQPQH
NA | TRBJ2-3 | NA | TRBV18 | ASSPIRRAVTDTQY
TRBD1 | TRBJ1-5 | NA | TRBV20-1 | SASYRGDQPQH
NA | TRBJ1-4 | NA | TRBV4-2 | ASSQKDLGFLF
NA | TRBJ2-5 | NA | TRBV20-1 | SARDLPGEETQY
NA | TRBJ2-7 | NA | TRBV3-1 | ASSAPGGIYEQY
TRBD1 | TRBJ2-7 | NA | TRBV7-6 | ASSPGGTYEQY
TRBD1 | TRBJ2-7 | few | TRBV29-1 | SVSGTGQYEQY
TRBD1 | TRBJ1-4 | NA | TRBV11-2 | ASSLDRGLQKLF
NA | TRBJ2-4 | NA | TRBV6-9 | ASSLLVGTKNIQY
NA | TRBJ2-1 | NA | TRBV29-1 | SVVVQHSEQF
TRBD1 | TRBJ2-7 | NA | TRBV28 | ASRQGATLSYEQY
NA | TRBJ2-2 | NA | TRBV15 | ATSRRTGELF
NA | TRBJ2-3 | many | TRBV10-3 | AISESAGSTDTQY
TRBD1 | TRBJ1-1 | few | TRBV25-1 | ASSGQGAAEAF
TRBD1 | TRBJ1-2 | NA | TRBV28 | ASNPTGLGYT
TRBD1 | TRBJ1-2 | NA | TRBV28 | ASSRQGAVPYGYT
NA | TRBJ2-1 | few | TRBV5-1 | ASSSPSNEQF
TRBD1 | TRBJ1-5 | NA | TRBV5-1 | ASSLAPDRGNQPQH
TRBD2 | TRBJ2-1 | few | TRBV19 | ASSKTSGRPLPGQF
TRBD1 | TRBJ2-7 | NA | TRBV29-1 | SVGRTGYEQY
NA | TRBJ1-5 | NA | TRBV27 | ASRPLGVHQPQH
TRBD1 | TRBJ2-3 | once | TRBV18 | ASSLRTGEDTQY
TRBD1 | TRBJ2-1 | NA | TRBV20-1 | SARPGQWTFNEQF